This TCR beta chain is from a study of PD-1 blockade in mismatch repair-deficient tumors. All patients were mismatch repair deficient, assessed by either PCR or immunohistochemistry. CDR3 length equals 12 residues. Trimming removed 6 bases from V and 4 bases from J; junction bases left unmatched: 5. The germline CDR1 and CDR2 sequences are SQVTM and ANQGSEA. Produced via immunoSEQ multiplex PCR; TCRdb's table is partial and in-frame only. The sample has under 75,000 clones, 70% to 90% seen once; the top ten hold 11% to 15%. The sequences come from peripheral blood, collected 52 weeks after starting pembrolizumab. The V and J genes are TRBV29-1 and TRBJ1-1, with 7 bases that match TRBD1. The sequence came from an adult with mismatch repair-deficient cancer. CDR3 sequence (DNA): TGCAGCGTGACGACAGGGACCACTGAAGCTTTCTTT. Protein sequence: CSVTTGTTEAFF.